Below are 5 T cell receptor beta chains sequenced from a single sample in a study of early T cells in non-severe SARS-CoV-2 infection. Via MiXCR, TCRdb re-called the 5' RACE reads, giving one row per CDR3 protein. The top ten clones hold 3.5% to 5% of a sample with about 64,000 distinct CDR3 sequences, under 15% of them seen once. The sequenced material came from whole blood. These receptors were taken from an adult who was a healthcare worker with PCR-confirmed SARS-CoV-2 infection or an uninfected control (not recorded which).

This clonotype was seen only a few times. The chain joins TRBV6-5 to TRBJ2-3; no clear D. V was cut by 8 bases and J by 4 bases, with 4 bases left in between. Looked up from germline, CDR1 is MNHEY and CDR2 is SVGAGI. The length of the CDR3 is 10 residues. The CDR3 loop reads CASPSDTQYF. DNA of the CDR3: TGTGCCAGCCCCTCAGATACGCAGTATTTT.

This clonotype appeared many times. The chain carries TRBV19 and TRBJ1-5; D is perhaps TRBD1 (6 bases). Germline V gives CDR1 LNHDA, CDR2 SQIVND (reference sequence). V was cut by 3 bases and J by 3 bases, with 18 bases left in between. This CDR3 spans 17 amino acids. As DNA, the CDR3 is TGTGCCAGTAGTATCCCGAGGGATTGGGACATCAATCAGCCCCAGCATTTT. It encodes CASSIPRDWDINQPQHF. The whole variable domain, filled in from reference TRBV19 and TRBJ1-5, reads DGGITQSPKYLFRKEGQNVTLSCEQNLNHDAMYWYRQDPGQGLRLIYYSQIVNDFQKGDIAEGYSVSREKKESFPLTVTSAQKNPTAFYLCASSIPRDWDINQPQHFGDGTRLSIL.

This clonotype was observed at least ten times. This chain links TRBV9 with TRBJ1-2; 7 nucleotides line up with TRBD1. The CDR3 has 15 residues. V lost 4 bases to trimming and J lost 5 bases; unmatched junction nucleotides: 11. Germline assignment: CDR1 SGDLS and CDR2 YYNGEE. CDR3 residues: CASSLRTGTHYGYTF. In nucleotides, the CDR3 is TGTGCCAGCAGCTTACGGACAGGCACTCATTATGGCTACACCTTC.

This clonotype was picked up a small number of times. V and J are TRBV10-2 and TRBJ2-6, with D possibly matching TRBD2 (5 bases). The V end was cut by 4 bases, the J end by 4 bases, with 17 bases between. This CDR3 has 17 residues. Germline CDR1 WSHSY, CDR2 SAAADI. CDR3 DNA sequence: TGCGCCAGCAGTGTTGGAGGTTTTGCTTACGGGGCCAACGTCCTGACTTTC. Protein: CASSVGGFAYGANVLTF.

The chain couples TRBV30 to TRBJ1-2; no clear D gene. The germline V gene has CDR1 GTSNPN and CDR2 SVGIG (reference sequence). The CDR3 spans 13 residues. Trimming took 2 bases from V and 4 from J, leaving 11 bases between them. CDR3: CAWSTGVSYGYTF. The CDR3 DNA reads TGTGCCTGGAGTACCGGGGTCTCCTATGGCTACACCTTC. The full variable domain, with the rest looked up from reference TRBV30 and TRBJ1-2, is SQTIHQWPATLVQPVGSPLSLECTVEGTSNPNLYWYRQAAGRGLQLLFYSVGIGQISSEVPQNLSASRPQDRQFILSSKKLLLSDSGFYLCAWSTGVSYGYTFGSGTRLTVV.